These 27 T cell receptor beta chains originate from one sample sequenced in a study of blood T cell repertoires in COVID-19. The assay was immunoSEQ multiplex PCR, and TCRdb's table has in-frame clones only and misses some. This table holds about 76,000 clones, over 70% found once. Sequencing was carried out using peripheral blood. These receptors were taken from a human donor in a cohort sampled during active COVID-19.

The V call is TRBV6-6, the J call TRBJ2-1; no clear D gene. CDR1 and CDR2 from the germline V gene are MNHNY and SVGAGI (reference sequence). Between the trimmed V and J ends, which lost 2 bases and 15 bases, there was a span of 11 bases. The CDR3 spans 11 residues. The CDR3 loop reads CASSYRQSVFF. CDR3 in DNA: TGTGCCAGCAGTTACCGACAATCCGTGTTCTTC.

This chain uses TRBV7-2 with TRBJ2-5, with TRBD1 as a possible D gene (5 bases). The V end lost 5 bases, the J end lost 4 bases, and 8 bases lay between the germline ends. Looked up from germline, CDR1 is SGHTA and CDR2 is FQGNSA. There are 12 residues in the CDR3. DNA of the CDR3: TGTGCCAGCAGCAGGGGTCGAGAGACCCAGTACTTC. This translates into CASSRGRETQYF.

The rearrangement joins TRBV5-1 to TRBJ2-3, with 8 bases aligning to TRBD2. Germline V CDR1 and CDR2: SGHRS, YFSETQ. The CDR3 contains 16 residues. Trimming at V came to 0 bases and at J to 5 bases, leaving 8 bases not matched to a gene. The chain's CDR3 is CASSLAAAGAGDTQYF. In nucleotides, the CDR3 is TGCGCCAGCAGCTTGGCCGCAGCGGGAGCCGGAGATACGCAGTATTTT.

The sample holds a few counts of this clone. This chain uses TRBV6-2 or TRBV6-3 with TRBJ2-1; tentative D call: TRBD2 (5 bases). The germline gives CDR1 MNHEY, CDR2 SVGEGT. V dropped 6 bases and J dropped 5 bases, with 14 bases sitting between them. This CDR3 is built from 14 residues. CDR3 amino acids: CASSPTERNNEQFF. The CDR3 region has the DNA TGTGCCAGCAGCCCGACGGAGCGGAACAATGAGCAGTTCTTC.

This chain connects TRBV30 to TRBJ2-1; 14 nucleotides agree with TRBD2. This CDR3 contains 20 residues. J gave up 7 bases and V 6 bases, and 23 bases lay outside the gene matches. The germline gives CDR1 GTSNPN, CDR2 SVGIG (reference sequence). CDR3 protein: CACTHVRTSGGPSRWNEQFF. CDR3 nucleotides: TGTGCCTGCACTCATGTGAGGACTAGCGGGGGGCCTTCACGTTGGAATGAGCAGTTCTTC.

In this sample, this clone turned up a few times. The chain couples TRBV5-4 to TRBJ1-2; D not resolved. Germline V gene sequence: CDR1 SGHNT, CDR2 YYREEE (reference sequence). V gave up 2 bases and J gave up 4 bases, with 9 bases separating them. The length of the CDR3 is 13 residues. Here the CDR3 reads CASSLAPGYGYTF. DNA of the CDR3: TGTGCCAGCAGCTTAGCCCCGGGCTATGGCTACACCTTC.

The V call is TRBV28, the J call TRBJ1-5; D is unresolved. Germline values: CDR1 MDHEN, CDR2 SYDVKM. The CDR3 has 11 amino acids. Between the trimmed V and J ends, which lost 6 bases and 11 bases, there was a span of 11 bases. In nucleotides, the CDR3 is TGTGCCAGCAGACTACTCGGGGCCCAGCATTTT. Its protein product is CASRLLGAQHF.

The V gene is TRBV7-2, the J gene TRBJ2-5, with 12 bases fitting TRBD2. Looked up from germline, CDR1 is SGHTA and CDR2 is FQGNSA. V dropped 6 bases and J dropped 5; count of bases not matched to a gene: 7. The CDR3 extends over 15 amino acids. The CDR3, as DNA: TGTGCCAGCAGGGCTAGCGGGGGGGCTTCTGAGACCCAGTACTTC. Its protein is CASRASGGASETQYF.

The V call is TRBV7-3, the J call TRBJ2-5; 12 bases map to TRBD2. V lost 5 bases, J lost 4 bases, and 5 bases stayed unmatched. CDR1 is SGHTA, CDR2 FQGTGA, per germline. The CDR3 totals 15 residues. Written as DNA, the CDR3 is TGTGCCAGCAGCCCTCTAGCGGGGGGGTCAGAGACCCAGTACTTC. It specifies CASSPLAGGSETQYF.

The table lists this clone with a few counts. The chain is built from TRBV13 and TRBJ1-3, with D maybe TRBD1 (5 bases). CDR1 PRHDT and CDR2 FYEKMQ come from the germline V gene (reference sequence). There are 14 residues in the CDR3. V was clipped by 5 bases and J by 8 bases, with 16 bases between them. The CDR3 DNA reads TGTGCCAGCAGCCATTGGACAAGAGAGGACACCATATATTTT. Its translation: CASSHWTREDTIYF.

This chain joins TRBV6-5 and TRBJ2-7, with D possibly being TRBD1 (7 bases). There are 14 residues in the CDR3. Germline V CDR1 and CDR2: MNHEY, SVGAGI. V shed 6 bases and J shed 4 bases, with 16 bases lying between them. CDR3 protein: CASRRDSRSYEQYV. CDR3 sequence (DNA): TGTGCCAGCAGGCGGGACAGTCGTTCGTACGAGCAGTACGTC.

This clone was picked up a small number of times. V gene TRBV5-8 combines with J gene TRBJ1-5; D possibly corresponds to TRBD1 (6 bases). This CDR3 is built from 14 residues. Trimming took off 4 bases at V and 9 bases at J, with 17 bases between the two ends. Germline V gives CDR1 SGHTS, CDR2 YDEGEE. DNA for the CDR3: TGTGCCAGCAGCCCGCACAGGGTCACGGGGCCCCAGCATTTT. It yields the protein CASSPHRVTGPQHF.

The chain has TRBV7-6 and TRBJ2-5; 7 bases match TRBD1. The J segment lost 13 bases and the V segment lost 5 bases, leaving 16 bases of the junction unmatched. Germline CDR1 SGHVS, CDR2 FNYEAQ. CDR3 length: 14 residues. The CDR3 sequence: CASSDQGVAKMPYF. The CDR3 coding sequence is TGTGCCAGCAGCGACCAGGGGGTAGCCAAGATGCCGTACTTC.

The genes are TRBV7-3 and TRBJ2-1; D uncertain. V lost 3 bases and J 8 bases, leaving 8 bases between the germline ends. Germline V gene data show CDR1 as SGHTA and CDR2 as FQGTGA. CDR3 length: 12 residues. CDR3 sequence (DNA): TGTGCCAGCAGCTTCCCCCGTGATGAGCAGTTCTTC. Translated, it gives CASSFPRDEQFF.

The chain uses TRBV12-3 or TRBV12-4 and TRBJ1-1; D is undetermined. The length of the CDR3 is 13 residues. V was pared by 2 bases and J by 3 bases, with 7 bases between. The CDR3 nucleotides read TGTGCCAGCAGTTTAATTCTCTACACTGAAGCTTTCTTT. The encoded protein is CASSLILYTEAFF.

Written as DNA, the CDR3 is TGCGCCACCCGAACAACATCAGGGTCAGCTAACTATGGCTACACCTTC. Amino acid sequence: CATRTTSGSANYGYTF. The J gene is TRBJ1-2, the V gene TRBV5-1, with TRBD1 as a possible D gene (5 bases). CDR3 length equals 16 residues. The germline CDR1 and CDR2 sequences are SGHRS and YFSETQ. Trimming left V 9 bases short and J 0 bases short, with 21 bases between.

This chain joins TRBV11-3 and TRBJ1-1, with no clear D. This CDR3 spans 14 amino acids. V was trimmed by 5 bases and J by 2 bases, leaving 12 bases between them. Germline V gives CDR1 SGHNT, CDR2 YENEEA. The CDR3 loop is CASSRGRVNTEAFF. The CDR3 DNA reads TGTGCCAGCAGCCGTGGGCGAGTTAACACTGAAGCTTTCTTT.

The V and J genes are TRBV3-1 (or the pseudogene TRBV3-2) and TRBJ2-3, with 12 bases identical to TRBD2. The germline CDR1 and CDR2 sequences are LGHDT and YNNKEL (reference sequence). There are 18 residues in the CDR3. The V and J ends lost 6 bases and 0 bases, in that order; junction bases with no gene match: 10. CDR3: CASSSSTSGRCSTDTQYF. CDR3 in DNA: TGTGCCAGCAGTTCTTCCACTAGCGGGAGGTGTAGCACAGATACGCAGTATTTT.

The chain recombines TRBV11-2 with TRBJ2-2; the match to TRBD2 covers 9 bases. Trimming removed 5 bases from V and 3 bases from J; junction bases left unmatched: 13. Per the germline V gene, CDR1 is SGHAT and CDR2 is FQNNGV. CDR3 length: 18 residues. The CDR3: CASSPRGERGADTGELFF. The DNA of the CDR3 is TGTGCCAGCAGCCCCCGTGGTGAGCGGGGGGCCGACACCGGGGAGCTGTTTTTT.

CDR3 residues: CASSFTGSGAVYEQYF. The CDR3 region has the DNA TGCGCCAGCAGCTTTACAGGGTCCGGGGCTGTCTACGAGCAGTACTTC. The chain joins TRBV5-1 to TRBJ2-7; D might be TRBD1 (6 bases). Trimming cost V 2 bases and J 3 bases, with 18 bases left between them. Germline V gene sequence: CDR1 SGHRS, CDR2 YFSETQ. The CDR3 has 16 residues. The full variable domain, with the rest looked up from reference TRBV5-1 and TRBJ2-7, is KAGVTQTPRYLIKTRGQQVTLSCSPISGHRSVSWYQQTPGQGLQFLFEYFSETQRNKGNFPGRFSGRQFSNSRSEMNVSTLELGDSALYLCASSFTGSGAVYEQYFGPGTRLTVT.

This chain uses TRBV7-8 with TRBJ1-4; 10 bases fit TRBD1. V lost 5 bases, J lost 7 bases, and 7 bases stayed unmatched. The length of the CDR3 is 15 residues. Germline CDR1 reads SGHVS; CDR2 reads FQNEAQ. In DNA, the CDR3 is TGTGCCAGCAGCCGAGGACAGGGGGTGGGTGAAAAACTGTTTTTT. This sequence encodes CASSRGQGVGEKLFF.

The chain is built from TRBV27 and TRBJ2-1; 10 bases match TRBD2. Losses at the gene ends were 6 bases for V and 4 bases for J; bases not matched to a gene: 6. Germline V lookup: CDR1 MNHEY, CDR2 SMNVEV (reference sequence). This CDR3 comprises 15 residues. CDR3 sequence reads: CASSPGTSAYNEQFF. CDR3 sequence (DNA): TGTGCCAGCAGCCCCGGGACTAGCGCTTACAATGAGCAGTTCTTC.

The rearrangement uses TRBV30 and TRBJ1-6; D is unclear. The germline V gene encodes CDR1 GTSNPN and CDR2 SVGIG (reference sequence). There are 12 residues in the CDR3. V lost 5 bases, J lost 9 bases, and 11 bases lay in between. The CDR3 region has the DNA TGTGCCTGGGTTACATGGCCTTCACCCCTCCACTTT. This translates into CAWVTWPSPLHF.

The chain carries TRBV5-5 and TRBJ2-1; 9 bases are a match to TRBD1. The germline CDR1 and CDR2 sequences are SGHKS and YYEKEE (reference sequence). CDR3 size: 13 residues. Germline trimming cut 0 bases from V and 9 bases from J; bases unmatched to any gene: 1. DNA of the CDR3: TGTGCCAGCAGCTTGGACAGGGGGCGTGAGCAGTTCTTC. This codes for CASSLDRGREQFF.

This chain uses TRBV27 with TRBJ2-3; 8 bases line up with TRBD2. This CDR3 has 14 residues. V shed 5 bases, J shed 3 bases, and the junction held 4 bases outside the gene matches. CDR1 MNHEY and CDR2 SMNVEV come from the germline V gene (reference sequence). CDR3 sequence (DNA): TGTGCCAGCAGTCTCAAGCGGGGGACAGATACGCAGTATTTT. This translates into CASSLKRGTDTQYF.

The chain employs TRBV4-3 and TRBJ2-3; 8 bases line up with TRBD2. From germline, CDR1 is LGHNA and CDR2 YSLEER. The ends lost 0 bases at V and 3 bases at J; junction bases unmatched: 5. There are 16 residues in the CDR3. CDR3 loop: CASSQDLAGITDTQYF. The CDR3 DNA reads as TGCGCCAGCAGCCAAGATTTAGCGGGAATAACAGATACGCAGTATTTT.

The V and J genes are TRBV2 and TRBJ1-4, with D possibly being TRBD1 (6 bases). Germline CDR1 and CDR2: SNHLY and FYNNEI. V was clipped by 10 bases and J by 5 bases, with 14 bases between them. The CDR3 sequence is 13 residues long. Written as DNA, the CDR3 is TGTGCCACCAAACAGGGAACCAATGAAAAACTGTTTTTT. Its protein is CATKQGTNEKLFF.